The clone carrying this TCR beta chain came up a few times. This entry comes from a study of T cell changes during pregnancy in multiple sclerosis. The CDR3 loop spans 11 amino acids. Germline V CDR1 and CDR2: WNHNN, SYGVQD (reference sequence). Trimming left V 11 bases short and J 6 bases short, with 13 bases between. The method was immunoSEQ multiplex PCR; TCRdb's version includes in-frame clones alone and lacks a portion of them. The sample lists 34,000 or so clones, roughly 90% occurring once. This sequence joins TRBV10-1 and TRBJ1-2, with D possibly being TRBD1 (5 bases). The clonotype comes from a female donor with multiple sclerosis, enrolled in a pregnancy study. Here the sequenced sample was CD8+ T cells from peripheral blood mononuclear cells, taken after pregnancy. The CDR3 sequence: CAGGSSNGYTF. CDR3 bases: TGCGCCGGGGGGAGTAGTAATGGCTACACCTTC.